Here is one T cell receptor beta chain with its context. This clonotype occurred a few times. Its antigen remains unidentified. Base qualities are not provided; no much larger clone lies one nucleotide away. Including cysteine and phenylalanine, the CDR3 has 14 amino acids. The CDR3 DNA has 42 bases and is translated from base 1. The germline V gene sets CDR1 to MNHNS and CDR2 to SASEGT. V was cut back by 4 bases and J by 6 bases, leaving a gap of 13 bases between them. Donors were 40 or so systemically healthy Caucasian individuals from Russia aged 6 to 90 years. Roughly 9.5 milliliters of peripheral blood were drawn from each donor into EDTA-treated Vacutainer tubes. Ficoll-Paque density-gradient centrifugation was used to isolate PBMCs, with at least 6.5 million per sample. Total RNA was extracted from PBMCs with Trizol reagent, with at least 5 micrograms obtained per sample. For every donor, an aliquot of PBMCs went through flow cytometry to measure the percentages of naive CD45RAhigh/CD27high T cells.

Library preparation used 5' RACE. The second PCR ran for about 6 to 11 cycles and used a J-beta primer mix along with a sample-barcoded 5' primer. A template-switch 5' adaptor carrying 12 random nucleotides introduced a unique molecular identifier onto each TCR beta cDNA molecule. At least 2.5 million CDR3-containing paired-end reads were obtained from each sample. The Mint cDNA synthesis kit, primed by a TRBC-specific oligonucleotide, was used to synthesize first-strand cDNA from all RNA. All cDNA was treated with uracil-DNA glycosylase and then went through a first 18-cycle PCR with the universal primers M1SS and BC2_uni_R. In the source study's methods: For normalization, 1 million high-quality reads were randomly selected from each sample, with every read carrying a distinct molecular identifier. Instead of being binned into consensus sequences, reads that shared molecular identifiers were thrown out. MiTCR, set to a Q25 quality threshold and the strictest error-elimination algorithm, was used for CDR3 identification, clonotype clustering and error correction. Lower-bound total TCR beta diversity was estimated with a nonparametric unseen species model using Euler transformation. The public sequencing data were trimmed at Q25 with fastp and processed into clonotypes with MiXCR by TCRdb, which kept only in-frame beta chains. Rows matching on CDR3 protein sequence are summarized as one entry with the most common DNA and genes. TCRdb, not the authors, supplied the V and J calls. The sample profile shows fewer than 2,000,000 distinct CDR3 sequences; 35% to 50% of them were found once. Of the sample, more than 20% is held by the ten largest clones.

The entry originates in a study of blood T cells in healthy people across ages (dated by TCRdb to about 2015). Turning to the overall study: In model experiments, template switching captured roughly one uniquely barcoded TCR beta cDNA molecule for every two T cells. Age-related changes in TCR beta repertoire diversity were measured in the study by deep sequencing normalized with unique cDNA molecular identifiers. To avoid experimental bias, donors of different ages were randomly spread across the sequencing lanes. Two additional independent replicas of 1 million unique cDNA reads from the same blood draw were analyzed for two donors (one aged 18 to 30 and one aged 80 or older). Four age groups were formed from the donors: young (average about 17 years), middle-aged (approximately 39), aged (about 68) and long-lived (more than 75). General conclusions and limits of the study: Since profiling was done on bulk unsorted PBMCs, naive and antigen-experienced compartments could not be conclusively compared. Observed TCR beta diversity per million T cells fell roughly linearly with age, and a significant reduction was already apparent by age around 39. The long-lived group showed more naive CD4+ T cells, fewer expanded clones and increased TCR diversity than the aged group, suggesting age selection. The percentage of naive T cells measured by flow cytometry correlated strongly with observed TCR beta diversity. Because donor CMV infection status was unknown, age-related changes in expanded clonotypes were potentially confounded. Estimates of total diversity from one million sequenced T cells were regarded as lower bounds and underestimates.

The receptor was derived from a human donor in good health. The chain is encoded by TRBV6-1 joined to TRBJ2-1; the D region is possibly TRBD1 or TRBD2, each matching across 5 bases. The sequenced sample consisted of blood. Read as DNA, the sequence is TGTGCCAGCAGTGTAAGGGACCGTCGCAATGAGCAGTTCTTC. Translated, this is CASSVRDRRNEQFF.